These 23 T cell receptor beta chains share one sample of origin, sequenced in a study of T cell responses to AZD1222 COVID-19 vaccine. Generated by immunoSEQ multiplex PCR, the TCRdb table keeps only in-frame clones and is missing some. Of about 150,000 clones listed, around nine tenths were seen once; the top ten hold around 1%. The sequenced sample was peripheral blood, obtained 28 days after the second AZD1222 dose. The receptors come from an adult who received the AZD1222 COVID-19 vaccine.

This sequence joins TRBV14 and TRBJ1-6; D remains unclear. V was shortened by 0 bases and J by 5 bases, with 11 bases between the two germline ends. This CDR3 is built from 16 residues. Germline CDR1 is SGHDN and CDR2 is FVKESK. The CDR3 protein is CASSQDEAGDNSPLHF. Written as DNA, the CDR3 is TGTGCCAGCAGCCAAGATGAGGCAGGAGATAATTCACCCCTCCACTTT.

In its sample, this clone was seen a few times. This rearrangement joins TRBV29-1 to TRBJ2-1; D is unresolved. Germline lookup yields CDR1 SQVTM and CDR2 ANQGSEA. The germline V and J ends were trimmed by 8 bases and 7 bases, with 12 bases remaining between them. CDR3 length: 11 amino acids. Here the CDR3 DNA reads TGCAGCTCTGTGGTGGATAATGAGCAGTTCTTC. Translated, it gives CSSVVDNEQFF.

This chain connects TRBV2 to TRBJ1-1; D is perhaps TRBD1 (5 bases). The CDR3 is 11 amino acids. Trimming shortened V by 6 bases and J by 9 bases, and 11 bases separated the two germline ends. From germline, CDR1 is SNHLY and CDR2 FYNNEI. Written as DNA, the CDR3 is TGTGCCAGCAGAGTTACGGGACAAGCTTTCTTT. This gives the protein CASRVTGQAFF.

This sequence joins TRBV4-1 and TRBJ2-7; D is uncertain. The length of the CDR3 is 16 residues. Germline CDR1 MGHRA, CDR2 YSYEKL. Trimming removed 2 bases at V and 2 bases at J, with 16 bases between. CDR3 nucleotide sequence: TGCGCCAGCAGCCAACCAGGACGGACGGGTCCCTACGAGCAGTACTTC. It codes for CASSQPGRTGPYEQYF.

J is TRBJ1-6 and V is TRBV9; perhaps TRBD1 as D (6 bases). V lost 6 bases and J lost 1, with 14 bases in between. The CDR3 extends over 16 amino acids. The germline V gene has CDR1 SGDLS and CDR2 YYNGEE. The CDR3 protein is CASKTGPGSYNSPLHF. In DNA form, the CDR3 reads TGTGCCAGCAAAACAGGGCCCGGTTCCTATAATTCACCCCTCCACTTT.

This rearrangement joins TRBV5-1 to TRBJ2-7, with D unresolved. This CDR3 is built from 15 residues. Trimming left V 0 bases short and J 3 bases short, with 13 bases between. Germline CDR1 reads SGHRS; CDR2 reads YFSETQ. DNA for the CDR3: TGCGCCAGCAGCTTGGATTTCTACAGCCTCTACGAGCAGTACTTC. Protein sequence: CASSLDFYSLYEQYF.

This rearrangement joins TRBV7-9 to TRBJ2-3; the D gene is possibly TRBD2 (6 bases). Germline loops: CDR1 SEHNR, CDR2 FQNEAQ (reference sequence). The CDR3 is 16 residues long. V dropped 4 bases and J dropped 0 bases, with 14 bases sitting between them. This CDR3 is CASSSTGRESTDTQYF. DNA for the CDR3: TGTGCCAGCAGCTCAACGGGGCGGGAAAGCACAGATACGCAGTATTTT.

The sample holds one count of this clone. This chain uses TRBV7-9 with TRBJ2-2; 13 bases line up with TRBD2. With V trimmed by 7 bases and J by 4 bases, 12 bases remained unmatched. Germline values: CDR1 SEHNR, CDR2 FQNEAQ (reference sequence). The CDR3 totals 18 residues. In DNA, the CDR3 is TGTGCCAGCACCCTTACCACTAGCGGGGGGGCCCTCACCGGGGAGCTGTTTTTT. Protein product: CASTLTTSGGALTGELFF.

V gene TRBV4-3 combines with J gene TRBJ1-4; 11 bases map to TRBD1. The V and J ends lost 8 bases and 10 bases, in that order; junction bases with no gene match: 15. Germline CDR1 LGHNA, CDR2 YSLEER. This CDR3 has 16 amino acids. The CDR3 sequence is CASLPSYRDRGGKLFF. CDR3 sequence (DNA): TGCGCCAGCCTGCCCAGTTACCGGGACAGGGGGGGAAAACTGTTTTTT.

This chain links TRBV5-4 with TRBJ2-2, with D unresolved. This CDR3 is 12 amino acids long. V was cut by 4 bases and J by 3 bases, with 4 bases left in between. CDR1 SGHNT and CDR2 YYREEE come from the germline V gene (reference sequence). Here the CDR3 DNA reads TGTGCCAGCAGCCCGGACACCGGGGAGCTGTTTTTT. Its protein product is CASSPDTGELFF.

This rearrangement joins TRBV27 to TRBJ1-2, with a weak D call TRBD1 (6 bases). The CDR3 totals 15 residues. CDR1 MNHEY and CDR2 SMNVEV come from the germline V gene (reference sequence). The V and J ends lost 2 bases and 6 bases respectively, with 16 bases between them. The CDR3 DNA reads TGTGCCAGCAGTTTACGAACAGGGCGCCTCGATGGCTACACCTTC. Amino acid sequence: CASSLRTGRLDGYTF.

The chain carries TRBV20-1 and TRBJ1-2; 7 nucleotides match TRBD1. The germline gives CDR1 DFQATT, CDR2 SNEGSKA (reference sequence). This CDR3 has 11 amino acids. V was clipped by 6 bases and J by 5 bases; unmatched bases: 3. This chain's CDR3 is CSAQGEYGYTF. As DNA, the CDR3 is TGCAGTGCGCAGGGGGAGTATGGCTACACCTTC.

The rearrangement links TRBV2 to TRBJ2-5; D ambiguous. The CDR3 covers 16 residues. The V gene lost 6 bases and the J gene lost 5 bases, with 22 bases spanning the gap. Germline CDR1 and CDR2: SNHLY and FYNNEI. Here the CDR3 DNA reads TGTGCCAGCAGAAAAGTCGGCTCTATGGGTCTTGAGACCCAGTACTTC. Amino acid sequence: CASRKVGSMGLETQYF.

The V and J genes are TRBV19 and TRBJ1-5, with TRBD1 matching over 10 bases. The ends lost 8 bases at V and 2 bases at J; junction bases unmatched: 12. The CDR3 extends over 17 amino acids. CDR1 and CDR2 (germline): LNHDA, SQIVND (reference sequence). CDR3: CASVAETGGWGNQPQHF. For the CDR3, the DNA is TGTGCCAGTGTGGCTGAGACAGGGGGCTGGGGCAATCAGCCCCAGCATTTT.

The chain is built from TRBV6-5 and TRBJ2-1, with 8 bases matching TRBD2. Trimming took 6 bases from V and 3 from J; bases not matched to a gene: 7. Germline V gene sequence: CDR1 MNHEY, CDR2 SVGAGI. The CDR3 length is 15 residues. This CDR3 reads CASSEWGLGYNEQFF. The CDR3 DNA reads TGTGCCAGCAGCGAGTGGGGACTAGGCTACAATGAGCAGTTCTTC.

The chain links TRBV18 to TRBJ1-2, with D uncertain. The germline V gene encodes CDR1 KGHSH and CDR2 LQKENI. The CDR3 has 14 residues. V lost 2 bases and J 2 bases, leaving 9 bases between the germline ends. CDR3 in amino acids: CASSPVLENYGYTF. The DNA of the CDR3 is TGTGCCAGCTCACCAGTTCTGGAAAACTATGGCTACACCTTC.

This chain connects TRBV4-3 to TRBJ2-7; 10 bases agree with TRBD2. The junction had 4 bases not matched to a gene; V was cut back by 1 base and J by 1 base. Germline V gives CDR1 LGHNA, CDR2 YSLEER. This CDR3 spans 16 amino acids. CDR3 residues: CASSQVLLAGSYEQYF. CDR3 in DNA: TGCGCCAGCAGCCAAGTTCTACTAGCGGGGTCCTACGAGCAGTACTTC.

V usage is TRBV27 and J usage is TRBJ1-4; D remains unclear. This CDR3 comprises 16 residues. The germline V gene has CDR1 MNHEY and CDR2 SMNVEV (reference sequence). Trimming removed 3 bases at V and 7 bases at J, with 18 bases between. The CDR3 spells CASSLGLFGAGEKLFF. The CDR3 DNA reads as TGTGCCAGCAGTTTGGGCCTATTTGGTGCGGGTGAAAAACTGTTTTTT.

This chain connects TRBV7-9 to TRBJ2-5; the match to TRBD1 covers 9 bases. CDR3 length: 15 residues. Losses at the gene ends were 4 bases for V and 1 base for J; bases not matched to a gene: 4. CDR1 SEHNR and CDR2 FQNEAQ come from the germline V gene (reference sequence). The CDR3 protein is CASSSGQGPQETQYF. CDR3 sequence (DNA): TGTGCCAGCAGCTCGGGACAGGGTCCCCAAGAGACCCAGTACTTC.

This chain connects TRBV18 to TRBJ1-2; D may be TRBD1 (6 bases). Between the trimmed V and J ends, which lost 5 bases and 4 bases, there was a span of 14 bases. The length of the CDR3 is 14 residues. The germline CDR1 and CDR2 sequences are KGHSH and LQKENI. The CDR3 coding sequence is TGTGCCAGCTCAGAACGACAGGCCAGCTATGGCTACACCTTC. It codes for CASSERQASYGYTF.

The chain links TRBV5-6 to TRBJ1-2; 9 nucleotides agree with TRBD1. Germline V gene sequence: CDR1 SGHDT, CDR2 YYEEEE. Losses at the gene ends were 4 bases for V and 8 bases for J; bases not matched to a gene: 9. The CDR3 has 14 residues. Here the CDR3 reads CASSPRDRARGYTF. The CDR3 DNA is TGTGCCAGCAGCCCAAGGGACAGGGCGAGGGGCTACACCTTC. The full variable domain, its missing parts supplied by reference TRBV5-6 and TRBJ1-2, is DAGVTQSPTHLIKTRGQQVTLRCSPKSGHDTVSWYQQALGQGPQFIFQYYEEEERQRGNFPDRFSGHQFPNYSSELNVNALLLGDSALYLCASSPRDRARGYTFGSGTRLTVV.

This clone was detected once. The chain uses TRBV5-1 and TRBJ1-2; the match to TRBD1 covers 8 bases. Trimming took 4 bases from V and 7 from J; bases not matched to a gene: 12. The CDR3 covers 15 residues. Germline loops: CDR1 SGHRS, CDR2 YFSETQ. CDR3 DNA sequence: TGCGCCAGCAGCGCTGAAGAACAGGGGGATGGTGGCTACACCTTC. Its protein product is CASSAEEQGDGGYTF.

Points on this clone: This sample includes further DNA sequences coding for the same CDR3. The V gene is TRBV6-5, the J gene TRBJ2-2, with D possibly matching TRBD2 (6 bases). V lost 6 bases to trimming and J lost 1 base, with 6 bases between them. CDR1 and CDR2 (germline): MNHEY, SVGAGI. CDR3 length: 13 amino acids. CDR3 DNA: TGTGCCAGCAGGCGGGGGAACACCGGGGAGCTGTTTTTT. It specifies CASRRGNTGELFF.